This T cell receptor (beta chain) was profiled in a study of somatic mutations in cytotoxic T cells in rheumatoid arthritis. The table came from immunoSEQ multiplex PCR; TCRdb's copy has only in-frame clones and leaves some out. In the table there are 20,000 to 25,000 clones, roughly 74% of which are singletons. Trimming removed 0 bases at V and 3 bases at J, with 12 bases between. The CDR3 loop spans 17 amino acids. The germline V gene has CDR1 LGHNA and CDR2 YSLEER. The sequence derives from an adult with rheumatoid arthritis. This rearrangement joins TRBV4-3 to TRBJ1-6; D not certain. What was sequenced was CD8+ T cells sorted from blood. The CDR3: CASSQDQGILYNSPLHF. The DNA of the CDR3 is TGCGCCAGCAGCCAAGATCAAGGAATCCTCTATAATTCACCCCTCCACTTT.